This TCR beta chain is drawn from a study of cytomegalovirus exposure and HLA in healthy donors. About the study: When just under 400 donors were genotyped, approximately 80% of them were found to fall in the Caucasian-associated ancestry cluster. Study-level findings and limits: The investigators catalogued 150 or so TCR beta chains as cytomegalovirus-associated. Excluded were some V segments that proved indistinguishable, including TRBV6-2 and TRBV6-3. By HLA locus, TCR association rates varied in a later analysis, with DRB1 showing the most and HLA-C the fewest.

About this clone: Its target is unknown.

With 60 Vbeta and 13 Jbeta primers, the PCR was carried out. Profiled with immunoSEQ multiplex PCR; TCRdb holds only in-frame clones, not every one. The data contain 180,000 or so clones, about two thirds of them singletons. This CDR3 is 17 amino acids long. Germline V gene sequence: CDR1 SGHDN, CDR2 FVKESK. With V trimmed by 4 bases and J by 2 bases, 11 bases remained unmatched. Sequences were obtained from PBMCs. The receptor was isolated from a human donor in good health. The chain recombines TRBV14 with TRBJ1-2; 9 bases are shared with TRBD1. The CDR3 DNA is TGTGCCAGCAGCCCCACTACCTTCGGGACAGGGAACTATGGCTACACCTTC. Amino acid sequence: CASSPTTFGTGNYGYTF.